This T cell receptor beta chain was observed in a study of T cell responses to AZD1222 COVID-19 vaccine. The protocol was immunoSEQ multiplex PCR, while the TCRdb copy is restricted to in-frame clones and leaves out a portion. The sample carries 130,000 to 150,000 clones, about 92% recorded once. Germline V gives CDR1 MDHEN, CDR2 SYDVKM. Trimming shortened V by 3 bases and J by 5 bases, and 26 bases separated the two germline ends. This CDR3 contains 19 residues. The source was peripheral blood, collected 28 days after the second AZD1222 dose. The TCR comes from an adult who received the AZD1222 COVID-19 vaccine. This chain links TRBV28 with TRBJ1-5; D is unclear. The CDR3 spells CASSFLSRNFGNTYQPQHF. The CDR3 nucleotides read TGTGCCAGCAGTTTTTTGTCGAGGAACTTTGGGAACACCTATCAGCCCCAGCATTTT.